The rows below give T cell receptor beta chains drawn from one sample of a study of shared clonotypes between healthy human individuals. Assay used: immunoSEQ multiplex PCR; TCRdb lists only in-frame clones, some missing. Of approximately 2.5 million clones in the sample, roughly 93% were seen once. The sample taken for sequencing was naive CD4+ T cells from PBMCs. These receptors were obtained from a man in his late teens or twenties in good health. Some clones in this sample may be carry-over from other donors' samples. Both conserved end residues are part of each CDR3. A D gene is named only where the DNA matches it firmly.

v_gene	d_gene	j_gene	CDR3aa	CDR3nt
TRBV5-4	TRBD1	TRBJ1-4	CASSLDRGGTNEKLFF	TGTGCCAGCAGCTTGGACAGGGGAGGGACTAATGAAAAACTGTTTTTT
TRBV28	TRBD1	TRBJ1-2	CASSRESGGSNYGYTF	TGTGCCAGCAGTCGCGAGTCAGGGGGAAGTAACTATGGCTACACCTTC
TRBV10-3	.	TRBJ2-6	CATRDASSGANVLTF	TGTGCCACCCGGGACGCTAGCTCTGGGGCCAACGTCCTGACTTTC
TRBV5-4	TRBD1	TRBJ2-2	CASSPGLGTANTGELFF	TGTGCCAGCAGCCCGGGTCTAGGGACAGCGAACACCGGGGAGCTGTTTTTT
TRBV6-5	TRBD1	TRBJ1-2	CASSYDRGADGYTF	TGTGCCAGCAGTTACGACAGGGGGGCAGATGGCTACACCTTC
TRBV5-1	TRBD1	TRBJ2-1	CASSERPGQGNNEQFF	TGCGCCAGCAGCGAGCGTCCGGGACAGGGGAACAATGAGCAGTTCTTC
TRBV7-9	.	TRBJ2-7	CASSLRELDSNKQYF	TGTGCCAGCAGCTTAAGGGAACTAGACTCCAACAAGCAGTACTTC
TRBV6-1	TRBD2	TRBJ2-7	CASIKRDRSYEQYF	TGTGCCAGCATCAAGCGGGATAGATCCTACGAGCAGTACTTC
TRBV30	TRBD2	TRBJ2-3	CAWSVTSGITDTQYF	TGTGCCTGGAGTGTAACTAGCGGGATCACAGATACGCAGTATTTT
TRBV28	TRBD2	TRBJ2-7	CASQPSGSAYEQYF	TGTGCCAGCCAACCTAGCGGGAGCGCCTACGAGCAGTACTTC
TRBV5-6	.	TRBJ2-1	CASSLGIRGDEQFF	TGTGCCAGCAGCTTGGGGATAAGGGGCGATGAGCAGTTCTTC
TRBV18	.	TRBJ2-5	CASSPPGKQETQYF	TGTGCCAGCTCACCACCGGGAAAACAAGAGACCCAGTACTTC
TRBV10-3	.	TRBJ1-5	CAITEILDQPQHF	TGTGCCATCACGGAAATTCTCGATCAGCCCCAGCATTTT
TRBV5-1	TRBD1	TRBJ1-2	CASSHDRVVYGYTF	TGCGCCAGCAGCCACGACAGGGTTGTGTATGGCTACACCTTC
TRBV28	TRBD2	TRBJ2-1	CASSLPGLGENGQFF	TGTGCCAGCAGTTTACCGGGACTAGGGGAGAACGGGCAGTTCTTC
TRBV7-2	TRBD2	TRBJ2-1	CASSPRFRTSGNNEQFF	TGTGCCAGCAGCCCCAGGTTTCGGACTAGCGGTAACAATGAGCAGTTCTTC
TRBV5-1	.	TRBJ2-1	CASSLGTEQFF	TGCGCCAGCAGCTTGGGAACTGAGCAGTTCTTC
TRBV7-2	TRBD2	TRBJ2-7	CASSGTSGDSYEQYF	TGTGCCAGCAGCGGGACTAGCGGTGACTCCTACGAGCAGTACTTC
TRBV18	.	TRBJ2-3	CASSLRVEQTDTQYF	TGTGCCAGCTCACTAAGAGTCGAACAAACAGATACGCAGTATTTT